This T cell receptor beta chain was sequenced in a study of blood T cell repertoires in COVID-19. As for the study in general: Sources were T cells, B-cell-depleted T cells, or PBMCs; the material itself was cDNA or gDNA.

In the authors' workflow: Estimation of nucleated cell counts relied on the amplification of reference gene primers. The assay was immunoSEQ multiplex PCR, and TCRdb's table has in-frame clones only and misses some. The D gene and trimming were derived from the DNA, and the V and J assignments and clone size from that table. The repertoire holds tens of thousands of clones, roughly 90% seen once, with around 6.2% in the top ten. Per germline, CDR1 LGHDT and CDR2 YNNKEL (reference sequence). V lost 0 bases and J 3 bases, leaving 6 bases between the germline ends. There are 13 residues in the CDR3. The V call is TRBV3-1 (or the pseudogene TRBV3-2), the J call TRBJ2-7, with D unclear. The TCR sequence derives from a human donor in a cohort sampled during active COVID-19. Material for sequencing was peripheral blood. CDR3 protein: CASSQDQDYEQYF. The CDR3 region has the DNA TGTGCCAGCAGCCAAGATCAGGACTACGAGCAGTACTTC.